This TCR beta chain was identified in a study of CD8+ T cells in alopecia areata. About the study: Tofacitinib therapy took 6 to 18 months; 6 months off drug came after.

Reverse transcription of extracted RNA yielded cDNA, which provided the sequencing template. Data came from immunoSEQ multiplex PCR; TCRdb stores just in-frame clones and leaves some out. The sample gives nearly 200,000 clones, 55% to 75% of which show up once; 5.5% to 6% is in the top ten. Study-wide results and limits: Unlike in mice, where it was clearer, TCR sharing across patients was less clear, possibly HLA-related.

Indicated treatment: oral pan-JAK inhibitor, 5-10 mg twice daily. Peripheral blood, together with lesional scalp punch biopsies, was collected from alopecia areata patients. As to this clone: Its specificity is not known. A junction boundary mismatches the germline segment, possibly from a read error.

This CDR3 contains 12 residues. Per the germline V gene, CDR1 is MDHEN and CDR2 is SYDVKM. J is TRBJ1-4 and V is TRBV28; D is ambiguous. This clonotype was sampled from a human donor with alopecia areata. This sample comprised CD4+ T cells sorted from blood, obtained at week 24, from a patient treated with tofacitinib. CDR3 amino acids: CASRISNEKLFF. DNA of the CDR3: TGTGCCAGCAGGATAAGTAATGAAAAGCTGTTTTTT.